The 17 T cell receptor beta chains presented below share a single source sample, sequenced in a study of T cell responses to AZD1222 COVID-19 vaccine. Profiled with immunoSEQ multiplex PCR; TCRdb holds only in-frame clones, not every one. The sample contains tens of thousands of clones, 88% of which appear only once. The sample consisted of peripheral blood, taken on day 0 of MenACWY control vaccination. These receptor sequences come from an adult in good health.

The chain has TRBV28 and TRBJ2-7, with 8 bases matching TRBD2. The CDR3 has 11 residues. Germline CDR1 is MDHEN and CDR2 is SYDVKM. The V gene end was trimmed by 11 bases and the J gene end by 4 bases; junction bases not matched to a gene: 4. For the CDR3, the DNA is TGTGCCTCCGGGGGGGGTTACGAGCAGTACTTC. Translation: CASGGGYEQYF.

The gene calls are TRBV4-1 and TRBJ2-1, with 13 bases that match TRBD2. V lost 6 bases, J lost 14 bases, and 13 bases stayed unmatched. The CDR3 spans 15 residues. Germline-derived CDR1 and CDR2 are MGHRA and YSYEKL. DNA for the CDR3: TGCGCCAGCAGATTCGGACTAGCGGGAGTCGAAGGGGAGTTCTTC. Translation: CASRFGLAGVEGEFF.

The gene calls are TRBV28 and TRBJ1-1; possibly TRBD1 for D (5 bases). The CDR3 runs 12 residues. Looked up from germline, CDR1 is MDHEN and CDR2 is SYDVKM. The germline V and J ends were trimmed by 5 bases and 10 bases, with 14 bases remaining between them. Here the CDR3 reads CASSRQGSGAFF. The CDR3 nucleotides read TGTGCCAGCAGTCGTCAGGGATCGGGAGCTTTCTTT.

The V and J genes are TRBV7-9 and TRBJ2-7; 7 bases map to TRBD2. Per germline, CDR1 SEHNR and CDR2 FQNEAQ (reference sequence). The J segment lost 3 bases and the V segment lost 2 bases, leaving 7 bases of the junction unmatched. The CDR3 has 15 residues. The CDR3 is CASSLRTSEDYEQYF. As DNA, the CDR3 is TGTGCCAGCAGCTTAAGGACTAGTGAGGACTACGAGCAGTACTTC.

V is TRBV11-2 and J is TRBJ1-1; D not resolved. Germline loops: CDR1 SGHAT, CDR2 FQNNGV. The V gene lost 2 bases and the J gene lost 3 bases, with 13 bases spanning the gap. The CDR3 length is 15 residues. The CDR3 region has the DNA TGTGCCAGCAGCTTAACCGGTGGGGTGCACACTGAAGCTTTCTTT. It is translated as CASSLTGGVHTEAFF.

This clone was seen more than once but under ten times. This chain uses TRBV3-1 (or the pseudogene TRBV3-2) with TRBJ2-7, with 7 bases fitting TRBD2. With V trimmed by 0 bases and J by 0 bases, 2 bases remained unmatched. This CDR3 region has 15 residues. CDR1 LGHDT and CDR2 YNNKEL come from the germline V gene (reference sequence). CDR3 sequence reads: CASSQDSGRSYEQYF. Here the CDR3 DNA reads TGTGCCAGCAGCCAAGATAGCGGGCGCTCCTACGAGCAGTACTTC.

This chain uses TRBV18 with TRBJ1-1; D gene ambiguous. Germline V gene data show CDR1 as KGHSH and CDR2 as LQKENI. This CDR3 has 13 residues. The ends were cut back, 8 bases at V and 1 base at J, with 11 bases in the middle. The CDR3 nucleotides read TGTGCCAGCATTTCCGCGGCGAACACTGAAGCTTTCTTT. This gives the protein CASISAANTEAFF.

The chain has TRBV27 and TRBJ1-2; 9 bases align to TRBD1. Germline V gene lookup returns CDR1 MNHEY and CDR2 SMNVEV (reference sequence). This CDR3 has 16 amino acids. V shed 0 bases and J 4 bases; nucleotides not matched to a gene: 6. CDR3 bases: TGTGCCAGCAGTTTATCGGGGACAGGGCTTTCCTATGGCTACACCTTC. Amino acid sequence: CASSLSGTGLSYGYTF.

CDR3 region: CAWSAGGSTDTQYF. The CDR3 DNA follows: TGTGCCTGGAGTGCTGGCGGTAGCACAGATACGCAGTATTTT. V gene TRBV30 combines with J gene TRBJ2-3, with D hard to call. The V gene's germline CDR1 is GTSNPN and CDR2 SVGIG (reference sequence). Trimming took off 1 base at V and 0 bases at J, with 8 bases between the two ends. The CDR3 spans 14 residues.

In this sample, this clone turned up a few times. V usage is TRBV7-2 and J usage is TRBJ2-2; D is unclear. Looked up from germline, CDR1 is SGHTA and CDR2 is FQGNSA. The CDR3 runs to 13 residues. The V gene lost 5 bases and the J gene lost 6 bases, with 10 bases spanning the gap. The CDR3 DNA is TGTGCCAGCAGCCTAAGGGATGCCGGGGAGCTGTTTTTT. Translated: CASSLRDAGELFF. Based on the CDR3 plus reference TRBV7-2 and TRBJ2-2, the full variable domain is GAGVSQSPSNKVTEKGKDVELRCDPISGHTALYWYRQSLGQGLEFLIYFQGNSAPDKSGLPSDRFSAERTGGSVSTLTIQRTQQEDSAVYLCASSLRDAGELFFGEGSRLTVL.

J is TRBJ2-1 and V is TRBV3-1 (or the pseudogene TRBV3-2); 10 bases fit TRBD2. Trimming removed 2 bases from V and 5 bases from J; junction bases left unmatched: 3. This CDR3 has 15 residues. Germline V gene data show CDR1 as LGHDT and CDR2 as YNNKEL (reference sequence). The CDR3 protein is CASSQSSGGDNEQFF. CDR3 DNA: TGTGCCAGCAGCCAATCAAGCGGGGGGGACAATGAGCAGTTCTTC.

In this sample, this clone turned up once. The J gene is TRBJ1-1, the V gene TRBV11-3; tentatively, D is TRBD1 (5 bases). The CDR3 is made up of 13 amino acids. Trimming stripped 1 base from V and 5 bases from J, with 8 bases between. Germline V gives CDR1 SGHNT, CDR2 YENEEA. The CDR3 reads CASSLVGETEAFF. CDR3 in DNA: TGTGCCAGCAGCTTAGTGGGGGAGACTGAAGCTTTCTTT.

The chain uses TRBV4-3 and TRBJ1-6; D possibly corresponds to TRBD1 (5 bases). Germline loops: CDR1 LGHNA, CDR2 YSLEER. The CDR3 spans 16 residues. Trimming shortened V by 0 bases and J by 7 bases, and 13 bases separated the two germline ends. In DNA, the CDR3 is TGCGCCAGCAGCCAAGATCGGTGGGACGGCAATTCACCCCTCCACTTT. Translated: CASSQDRWDGNSPLHF.

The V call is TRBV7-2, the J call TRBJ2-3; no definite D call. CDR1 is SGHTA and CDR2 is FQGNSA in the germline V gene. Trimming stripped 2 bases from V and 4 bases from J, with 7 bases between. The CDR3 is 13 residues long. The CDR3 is CASSLLGSDTQYF. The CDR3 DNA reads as TGTGCCAGCAGCTTACTAGGGTCAGATACGCAGTATTTT.

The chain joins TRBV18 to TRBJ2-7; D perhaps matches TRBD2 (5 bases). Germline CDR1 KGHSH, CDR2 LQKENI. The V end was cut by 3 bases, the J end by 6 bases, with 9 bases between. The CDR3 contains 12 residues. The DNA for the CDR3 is TGTGCCAGCTCACCGGAGAGGGCCGAGCAGTACTTC. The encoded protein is CASSPERAEQYF.

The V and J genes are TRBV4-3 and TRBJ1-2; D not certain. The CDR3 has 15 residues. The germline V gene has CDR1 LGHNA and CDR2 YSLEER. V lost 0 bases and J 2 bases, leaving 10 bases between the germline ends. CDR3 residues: CASSQDLPGNYGYTF. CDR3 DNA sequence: TGCGCCAGCAGCCAAGATCTCCCGGGCAACTATGGCTACACCTTC.

The CDR3 protein is CASSPTDSYTEAFF. CDR3 bases: TGTGCCAGCAGCCCAACTGACAGCTACACTGAAGCTTTCTTT. This chain connects TRBV6-2 or TRBV6-3 to TRBJ1-1, with a tentative D call TRBD1 (5 bases). CDR3 length: 14 residues. The germline gives CDR1 MNHEY, CDR2 SVGEGT. V lost 6 bases and J 3 bases, leaving 14 bases between the germline ends.